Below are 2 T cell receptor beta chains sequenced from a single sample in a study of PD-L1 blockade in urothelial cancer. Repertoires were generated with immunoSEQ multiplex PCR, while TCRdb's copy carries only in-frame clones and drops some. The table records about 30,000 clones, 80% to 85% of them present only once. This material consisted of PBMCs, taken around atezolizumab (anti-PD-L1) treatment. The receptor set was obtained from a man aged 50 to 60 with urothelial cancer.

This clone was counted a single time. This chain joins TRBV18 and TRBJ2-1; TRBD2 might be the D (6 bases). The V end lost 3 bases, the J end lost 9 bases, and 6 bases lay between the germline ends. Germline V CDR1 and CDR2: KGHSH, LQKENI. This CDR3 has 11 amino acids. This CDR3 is CASSPRGEQFF. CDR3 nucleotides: TGTGCCAGCTCACCGCGGGGTGAGCAGTTCTTC.

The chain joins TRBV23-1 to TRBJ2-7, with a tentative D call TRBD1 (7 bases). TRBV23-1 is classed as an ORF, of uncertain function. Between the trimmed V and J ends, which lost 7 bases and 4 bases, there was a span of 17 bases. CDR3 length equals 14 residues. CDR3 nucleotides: TGCGCCAGCACCTTCAGGGGGGAGGTTTACGAGCAGTACGTC. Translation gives CASTFRGEVYEQYV.